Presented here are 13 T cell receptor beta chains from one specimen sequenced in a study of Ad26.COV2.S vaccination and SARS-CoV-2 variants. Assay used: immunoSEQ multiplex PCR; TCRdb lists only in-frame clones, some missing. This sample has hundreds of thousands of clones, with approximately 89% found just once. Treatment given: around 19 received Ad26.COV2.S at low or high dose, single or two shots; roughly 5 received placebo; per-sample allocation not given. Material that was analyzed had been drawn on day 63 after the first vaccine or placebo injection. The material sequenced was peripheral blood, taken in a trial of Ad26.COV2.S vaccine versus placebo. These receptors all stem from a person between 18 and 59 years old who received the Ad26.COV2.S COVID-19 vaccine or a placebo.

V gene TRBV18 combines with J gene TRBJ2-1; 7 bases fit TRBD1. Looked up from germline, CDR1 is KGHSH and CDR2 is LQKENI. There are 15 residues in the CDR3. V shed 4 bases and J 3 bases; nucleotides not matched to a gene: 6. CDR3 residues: CASSQGQRGYNEQFF. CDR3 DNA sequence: TGTGCCAGCTCACAGGGACAGAGAGGCTACAATGAGCAGTTCTTC.

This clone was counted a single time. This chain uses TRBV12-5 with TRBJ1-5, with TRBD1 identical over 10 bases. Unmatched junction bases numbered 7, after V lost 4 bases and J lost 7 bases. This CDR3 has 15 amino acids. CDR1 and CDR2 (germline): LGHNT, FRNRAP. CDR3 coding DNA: TGTGCTAGTGGTTCTGGACAGGGGGTAGGCCAGCCCCAGCATTTT. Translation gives CASGSGQGVGQPQHF.

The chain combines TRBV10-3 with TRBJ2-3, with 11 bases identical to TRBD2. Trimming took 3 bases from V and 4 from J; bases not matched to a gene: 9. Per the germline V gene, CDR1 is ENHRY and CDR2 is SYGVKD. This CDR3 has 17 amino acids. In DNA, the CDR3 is TGTGCCATCAGTGACGGGACTAGCGGCCGCGGCGCAGATACGCAGTATTTT. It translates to CAISDGTSGRGADTQYF.

CDR3 region: CASSLAWGITNYGYTF. CDR3 nucleotide sequence: TGTGCCAGCAGCTTAGCTTGGGGAATTACTAACTATGGCTACACCTTC. The gene calls are TRBV7-8 and TRBJ1-2; unclear D gene. The germline CDR1 and CDR2 sequences are SGHVS and FQNEAQ. Between the trimmed V and J ends, which lost 0 bases and 0 bases, there was a span of 11 bases. CDR3 length equals 16 residues.

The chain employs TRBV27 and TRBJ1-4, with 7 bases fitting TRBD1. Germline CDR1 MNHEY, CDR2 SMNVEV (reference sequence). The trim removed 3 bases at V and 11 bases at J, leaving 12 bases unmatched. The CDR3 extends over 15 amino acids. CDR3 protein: CASSFKGASHGKLFF. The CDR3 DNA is TGTGCCAGCAGTTTTAAGGGGGCGAGTCACGGGAAACTGTTTTTT.

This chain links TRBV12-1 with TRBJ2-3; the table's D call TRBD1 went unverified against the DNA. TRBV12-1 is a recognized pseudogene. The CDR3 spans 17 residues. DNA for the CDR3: TGTGCCAGCAGCTTTGGCCTGGACACGCCGAGCACAGATACGCAGTATTTT. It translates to CASSFGLDTPSTDTQYF.

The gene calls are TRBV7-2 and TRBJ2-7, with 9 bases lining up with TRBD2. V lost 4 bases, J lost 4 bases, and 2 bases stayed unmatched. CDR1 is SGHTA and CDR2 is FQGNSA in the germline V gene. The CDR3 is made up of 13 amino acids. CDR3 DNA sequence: TGTGCCAGCAGCTACCTAGCGGGGTACGAGCAGTACTTC. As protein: CASSYLAGYEQYF.

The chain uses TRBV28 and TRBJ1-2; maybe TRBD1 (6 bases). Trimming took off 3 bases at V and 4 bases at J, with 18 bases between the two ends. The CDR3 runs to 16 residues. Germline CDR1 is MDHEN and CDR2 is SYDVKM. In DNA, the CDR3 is TGTGCCAGCAGTTTGGGGAGACCGGACAGTCCCTATGGCTACACCTTC. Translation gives CASSLGRPDSPYGYTF.

The DNA for the CDR3 is TGTGCCAGCAGTAGGGACTGGGGGGTGACTGAAGCTTTCTTT. It translates to CASSRDWGVTEAFF. The chain carries TRBV28 and TRBJ1-1, with D tentatively TRBD1 (5 bases). The CDR3 sequence is 14 residues long. In germline, CDR1 is MDHEN, CDR2 SYDVKM. V lost 5 bases and J lost 5, with 15 bases in between.

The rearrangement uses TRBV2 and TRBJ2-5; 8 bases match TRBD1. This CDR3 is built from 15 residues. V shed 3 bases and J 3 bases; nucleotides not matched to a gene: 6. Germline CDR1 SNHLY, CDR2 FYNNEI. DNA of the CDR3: TGTGCCAGCAGTGATAGGGGGACAGGCGAAGAGACCCAGTACTTC. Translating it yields CASSDRGTGEETQYF. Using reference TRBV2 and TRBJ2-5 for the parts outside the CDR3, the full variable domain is EPEVTQTPSHQVTQMGQEVILRCVPISNHLYFYWYRQILGQKVEFLVSFYNNEISEKSEIFDDQFSVERPDGSNFTLKIRSTKLEDSAMYFCASSDRGTGEETQYFGPGTRLLVL.

The CDR3 region has the DNA TGTGCCAGCAGCTTGGAGGGATTGGGTAGGGCTGAAGCTTTCTTT. Translating gives CASSLEGLGRAEAFF. The chain couples TRBV5-4 to TRBJ1-1; D call uncertain. Trimming pared 0 bases from V and 6 bases from J, leaving 15 bases between. Germline CDR1 is SGHNT and CDR2 is YYREEE (reference sequence). The CDR3 totals 15 residues. The entire variable domain, with the rest obtained from reference TRBV5-4 and TRBJ1-1, is as follows: ETGVTQSPTHLIKTRGQQVTLRCSSQSGHNTVSWYQQALGQGPQFIFQYYREEENGRGNFPPRFSGLQFPNYSSELNVNALELDDSALYLCASSLEGLGRAEAFFGQGTRLTVV.

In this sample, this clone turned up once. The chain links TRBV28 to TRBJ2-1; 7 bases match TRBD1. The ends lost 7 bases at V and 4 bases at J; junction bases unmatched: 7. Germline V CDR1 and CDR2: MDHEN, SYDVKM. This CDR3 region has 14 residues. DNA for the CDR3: TGTGCCAGCACCCTTAGGGGGCGATACAATGAGCAGTTCTTC. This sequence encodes CASTLRGRYNEQFF. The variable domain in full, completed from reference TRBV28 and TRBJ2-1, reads DVKVTQSSRYLVKRTGEKVFLECVQDMDHENMFWYRQDPGLGLRLIYFSYDVKMKEKGDIPEGYSVSREKKERFSLILESASTNQTSMYLCASTLRGRYNEQFFGPGTRLTVL.

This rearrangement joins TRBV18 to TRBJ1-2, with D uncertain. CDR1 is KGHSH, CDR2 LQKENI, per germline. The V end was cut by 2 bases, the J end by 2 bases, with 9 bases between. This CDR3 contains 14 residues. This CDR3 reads CASSPNPGNYGYTF. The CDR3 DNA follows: TGTGCCAGCTCACCAAATCCGGGCAACTATGGCTACACCTTC.